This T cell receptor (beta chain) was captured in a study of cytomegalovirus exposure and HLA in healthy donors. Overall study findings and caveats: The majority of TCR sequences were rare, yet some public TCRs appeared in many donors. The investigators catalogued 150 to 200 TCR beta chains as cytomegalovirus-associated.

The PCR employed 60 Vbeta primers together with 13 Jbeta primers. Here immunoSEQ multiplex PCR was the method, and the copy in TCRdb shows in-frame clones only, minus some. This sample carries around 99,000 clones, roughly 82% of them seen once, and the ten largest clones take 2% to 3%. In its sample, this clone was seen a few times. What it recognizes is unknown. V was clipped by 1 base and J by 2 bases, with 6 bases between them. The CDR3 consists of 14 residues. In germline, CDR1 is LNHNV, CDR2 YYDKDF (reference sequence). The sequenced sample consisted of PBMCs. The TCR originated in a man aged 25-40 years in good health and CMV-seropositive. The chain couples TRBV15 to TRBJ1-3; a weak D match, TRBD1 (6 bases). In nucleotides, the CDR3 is TGTGCCACCAGCAGAGCAGGGGCTGGAAACACCATATATTTT. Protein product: CATSRAGAGNTIYF.